This record looks at one TCR beta chain sequence and its context. CDR3 size: 15 residues. Germline CDR1 MDHEN, CDR2 SYDVKM. V was clipped by 5 bases and J by 7 bases; unmatched bases: 10. In the source study's methods: The assay estimated nucleated cells by amplifying reference gene primers. Sequenced by immunoSEQ multiplex PCR; TCRdb stores in-frame clones only, minus some. For V, J and clone size, that table is used; D and trimming come from the DNA. This repertoire shows tens of thousands of clones, approximately 85% found once; its top ten account for roughly 25%. This entry is derived from a study of blood T cell repertoires in COVID-19. About the study: Acute-phase and convalescent COVID-19 samples originated in the United States, Italy and Spain. T cells, B-cell-depleted T cells, or PBMCs provided the cDNA or gDNA that served as material.

The clonotype comes from a human donor in a cohort sampled during active COVID-19. The material sequenced was peripheral blood. The chain combines TRBV28 with TRBJ1-5; 8 bases line up with TRBD1. The CDR3 sequence: CASSPAGQGQQPQHF. The CDR3 nucleotides read TGTGCCAGCAGTCCCGCCGGACAGGGTCAACAGCCCCAGCATTTT.